The next 13 T cell receptor beta chains were all read from a single sample in a study of T cells in Graves' hyperthyroidism and ophthalmopathy. Researchers took RNA transcripts and amplified the TCR beta CDR3 regions from them. The HTBI set primed first-round TCR CDR3 RT-PCR. MiXCR, run by TCRdb on the multiplex PCR reads, gives a single entry per CDR3 protein. Of around 300,000 distinct CDR3 sequences in the sample, roughly 14% were seen once. The sequenced sample was blood. These receptors were obtained from a woman aged 30 to 39 with Graves' hyperthyroidism that later progressed to Graves' ophthalmopathy.

As to this clonotype: A much more abundant neighbour one base away suggests this may be a read error. In DNA form, the CDR3 reads TGTGCCAGCAGTTACAGGGTTGGCACAGATACGCAGTATTTT. This codes for CASSYRVGTDTQYF. The rearrangement joins TRBV6-5 to TRBJ2-3; D unresolved. The ends were cut back, 2 bases at V and 1 base at J, with 7 bases in the middle. The CDR3 runs to 14 residues. Germline V CDR1 and CDR2: MNHEY, SVGAGI.

This clonotype showed up just a few times. This rearrangement joins TRBV5-1 to TRBJ2-2, with D tentatively TRBD1 (6 bases). V lost 1 base, J lost 7 bases, and 14 bases lay in between. The CDR3 is 15 residues long. Germline loops: CDR1 SGHRS, CDR2 YFSETQ. The CDR3 bases are TGCGCCAGCAGCTTGTACCCTAACAGGGTCGGGGAGCTGTTTTTT. Amino acid sequence: CASSLYPNRVGELFF.

This clonotype showed up just a few times. The chain recombines TRBV19 with TRBJ2-1; 11 bases fit TRBD2. The CDR3 has 14 amino acids. V shed 10 bases, J shed 6 bases, and the junction held 8 bases outside the gene matches. Germline assignment: CDR1 LNHDA and CDR2 SQIVND (reference sequence). CDR3 amino acids: CATSLAGGPNEQFF. CDR3 DNA sequence: TGTGCCACCTCCTTAGCGGGAGGGCCCAATGAGCAGTTCTTC.

This clonotype occurred a few times. The chain couples TRBV7-2 to TRBJ2-2; D call uncertain. Trimming shortened V by 2 bases and J by 4 bases, and 8 bases separated the two germline ends. The V gene's germline CDR1 is SGHTA and CDR2 FQGNSA. The CDR3 consists of 14 residues. The CDR3 region is CASSLNPGTGELFF. DNA of the CDR3: TGTGCCAGCAGCTTAAACCCCGGCACCGGGGAGCTGTTTTTT.

This clonotype was counted ten times or more. This chain connects TRBV6-2 or TRBV6-3 to TRBJ2-2; 11 nucleotides align to TRBD2. J lost 4 bases, V lost 2 bases, and 3 bases had no gene match. The CDR3 covers 16 residues. The germline CDR1 and CDR2 sequences are MNHEY and SVGEGT. The CDR3 nucleotides read TGTGCCAGCAGTTACCCGGGACTAGCGGTCACCGGGGAGCTGTTTTTT. Amino acid sequence: CASSYPGLAVTGELFF.

Ten or more counts support this clonotype. The rearrangement joins TRBV11-1 to TRBJ2-7; D is unresolved. The CDR3 is made up of 15 amino acids. In germline, CDR1 is SGHAT, CDR2 FQDESV (reference sequence). The germline V and J ends were trimmed by 5 bases and 2 bases, with 16 bases remaining between them. The CDR3 sequence: CASSQGSGQAYEQYF. The CDR3 DNA is TGTGCCAGCAGCCAAGGTTCCGGGCAAGCCTACGAGCAGTACTTC.

This clonotype was seen ten or more times. The chain is built from TRBV14 and TRBJ2-5; TRBD2 agrees at 12 bases. V lost 1 base and J lost 4; bases outside the gene matches: 4. This CDR3 spans 16 amino acids. Per germline, CDR1 SGHDN and CDR2 FVKESK. This CDR3 is CASSQGSLAGGETQYF. The CDR3 DNA is TGTGCCAGCAGCCAAGGATCACTAGCGGGAGGAGAGACCCAGTACTTC. Based on the CDR3 plus reference TRBV14 and TRBJ2-5, the full variable domain is EAGVTQFPSHSVIEKGQTVTLRCDPISGHDNLYWYRRVMGKEIKFLLHFVKESKQDESGMPNNRFLAERTGGTYSTLKVQPAELEDSGVYFCASSQGSLAGGETQYFGPGTRLLVL.

This clonotype was recorded a few times. With a much larger clone just one base away, this may be a read error. The chain carries TRBV28 and TRBJ2-5; 9 bases match TRBD2. The germline gives CDR1 MDHEN, CDR2 SYDVKM. After removal of 3 bases from V and 2 bases from J, the junction contained 4 bases not matched to a gene. CDR3 length: 15 amino acids. CDR3 DNA sequence: TGTGCCAGCAGTTTCACGACTAGCGGACAAGAGACCCAGTACTTC. Protein sequence: CASSFTTSGQETQYF.

This clonotype was counted ten times or more. The chain carries TRBV4-3 and TRBJ2-1; D gene ambiguous. V gave up 4 bases and J gave up 2 bases, with 15 bases separating them. Germline V gene sequence: CDR1 LGHNA, CDR2 YSLEER. The CDR3 has 16 amino acids. CDR3 loop: CASSPSVVIPYNEQFF. CDR3 sequence (DNA): TGCGCCAGCAGCCCGTCAGTTGTGATCCCCTACAATGAGCAGTTCTTC.

This clonotype was recorded at least ten times. V gene TRBV5-1 combines with J gene TRBJ2-7; 15 nucleotides align to TRBD2. Germline V CDR1 and CDR2: SGHRS, YFSETQ. The CDR3 sequence is 17 residues long. V lost 3 bases and J lost 5; bases outside the gene matches: 9. The CDR3 coding sequence is TGCGCCAGCAGCTCAGGACTAGCGGGAGGGCCGGTCGACGAGCAGTACTTC. Its protein product is CASSSGLAGGPVDEQYF.

Here the CDR3 reads CASSLGPGPQYEQYF. As DNA, the CDR3 is TGTGCCAGCAGCTTAGGCCCGGGTCCTCAGTACGAGCAGTACTTC. The chain has TRBV11-2 and TRBJ2-7; D unclear. Germline-derived CDR1 and CDR2 are SGHAT and FQNNGV. This CDR3 has 15 residues. V lost 1 base, J lost 4 bases, and 14 bases lay in between.

This clonotype has a count of ten or more. V gene TRBV3-1 combines with J gene TRBJ1-1; a weak D match, TRBD1 (5 bases). V lost 0 bases and J lost 2, with 10 bases in between. CDR3 size: 15 residues. The V gene's germline CDR1 is LGHDT and CDR2 YNNKEL (reference sequence). The CDR3 sequence: CASSQDQGQNTEAFF. The CDR3 coding sequence is TGTGCCAGCAGCCAAGATCAGGGCCAAAACACTGAAGCTTTCTTT.

The chain has TRBV6-1 and TRBJ1-1; D not resolved. V shed 5 bases and J shed 3 bases, with 16 bases lying between them. The CDR3 length is 15 residues. The germline V gene encodes CDR1 MNHNS and CDR2 SASEGT. CDR3 in DNA: TGTGCCAGCAGTAGGTCTGTCGTGGGGTACACTGAAGCTTTCTTT. It specifies CASSRSVVGYTEAFF.